What follows describes a single T cell receptor (beta chain). The antigen is undetermined. The sample comes from a study of post-analysis software for immune sequencing data. Study in general: Progressive-relapsing, secondary progressive and relapsing-remitting multiple sclerosis were among the disease courses included.

V was cut by 5 bases and J by 5 bases, with 15 bases left in between. Germline CDR1 reads MNHEY; CDR2 reads SVGAGI. This CDR3 spans 15 amino acids. Study-level findings and limits: Patients had higher frequencies than controls of about five TRBV segments, including TRBV5-6, TRBV5-1 and TRBV20-1.

Prepared libraries of TCR beta cDNA carried unique molecular identifiers. Some 500,000 cDNA molecules were obtained per 1 to 10 million input T cells. One entry per CDR3 protein results from TCRdb running MiXCR on the PCR reads. The sample lists some 690,000 distinct CDR3 sequences, roughly three fifths occurring once. The source material was blood. The clonotype was recovered from a girl aged 2-10 years with multiple sclerosis. The chain carries TRBV6-5 and TRBJ1-4; D uncertain. This CDR3 reads CASSKDSLENEKLFF. CDR3 sequence (DNA): TGTGCCAGCAGTAAAGACTCCCTGGAGAATGAAAAACTGTTTTTT.